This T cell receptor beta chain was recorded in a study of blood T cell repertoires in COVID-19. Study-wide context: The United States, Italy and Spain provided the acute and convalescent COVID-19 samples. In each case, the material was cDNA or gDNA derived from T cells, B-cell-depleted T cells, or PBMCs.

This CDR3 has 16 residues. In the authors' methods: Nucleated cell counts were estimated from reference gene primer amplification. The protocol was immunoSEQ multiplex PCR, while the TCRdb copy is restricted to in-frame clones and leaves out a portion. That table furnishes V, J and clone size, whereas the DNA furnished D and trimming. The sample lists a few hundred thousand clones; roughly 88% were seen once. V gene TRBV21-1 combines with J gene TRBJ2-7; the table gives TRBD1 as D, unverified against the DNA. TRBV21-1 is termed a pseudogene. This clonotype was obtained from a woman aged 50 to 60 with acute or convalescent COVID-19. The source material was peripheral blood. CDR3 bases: TGTGCCAGCAGCAAAAAGGACGGGACAGACGAGAACGAGCAGTACTTC. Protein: CASSKKDGTDENEQYF.